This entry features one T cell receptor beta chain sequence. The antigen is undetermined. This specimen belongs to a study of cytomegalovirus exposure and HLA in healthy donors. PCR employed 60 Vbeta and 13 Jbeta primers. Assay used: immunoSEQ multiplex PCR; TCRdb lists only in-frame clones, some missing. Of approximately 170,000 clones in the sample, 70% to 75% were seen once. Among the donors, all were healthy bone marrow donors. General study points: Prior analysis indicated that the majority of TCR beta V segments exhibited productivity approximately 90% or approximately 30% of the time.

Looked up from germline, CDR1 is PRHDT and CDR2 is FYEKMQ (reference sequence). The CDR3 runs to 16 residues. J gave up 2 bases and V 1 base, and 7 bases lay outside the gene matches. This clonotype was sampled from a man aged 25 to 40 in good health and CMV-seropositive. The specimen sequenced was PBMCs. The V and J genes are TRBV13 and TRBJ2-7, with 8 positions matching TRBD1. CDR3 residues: CASSLEGWDRTYEQYF. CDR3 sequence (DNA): TGTGCCAGCAGCTTAGAAGGTTGGGACAGGACCTACGAGCAGTACTTC.